These T cell receptor beta chains were read from a single sample in a study of cytomegalovirus exposure and HLA in healthy donors. Clones were sequenced by immunoSEQ multiplex PCR, and TCRdb holds only the in-frame ones, with some missing. The sample yields 200,000 to 250,000 clones, approximately 87% seen once. Material for sequencing was PBMCs. These receptors all come from a woman between 18 and 30 years old in good health and CMV-seronegative. Both conserved end residues are part of each CDR3. D genes are given only for firm matches. Some rows mark clone size as missing; the rest say once, few, many or name a class of expanded clone.

TRBJ2-1 | - | 12 | - | TRBV10-3 | CAISEGQVWQFF | TGTGCCATCAGTGAGGGTCAGGTTTGGCAGTTCTTC
TRBJ1-1 | - | 15 | - | TRBV29-1 | CSVEDRGGKGTEAFF | TGCAGCGTTGAAGATCGTGGCGGAAAAGGAACTGAAGCTTTCTTT
TRBJ2-7 | TRBD1 | 18 | - | TRBV10-1 | CASSSHPSGTGGTYEQYF | TGCGCCAGCAGCTCCCACCCCTCCGGGACAGGGGGGACCTACGAGCAGTACTTC
TRBJ2-1 | - | 15 | - | TRBV5-6 | CASSLVSHSYNEQFF | TGTGCCAGCAGCTTGGTTTCTCATTCCTACAATGAGCAGTTCTTC
TRBJ2-7 | TRBD1 | 14 | - | TRBV30 | CAWRGGTGFYEQYF | TGTGCCTGGAGGGGTGGGACAGGTTTCTACGAGCAGTACTTC
TRBJ2-1 | - | 14 | once | TRBV6-5 | CASSYRGTYNEQFF | TGTGCCAGCAGTTACAGGGGAACCTACAATGAGCAGTTCTTC
TRBJ2-7 | - | 12 | - | TRBV6-6 | CASSFQGTEQYF | TGTGCCAGCAGCTTTCAGGGAACCGAGCAGTACTTC
TRBJ1-4 | - | 15 | - | TRBV27 | CASSLVPGVNEKLFF | TGTGCCAGCAGTTTAGTCCCAGGGGTGAATGAAAAACTGTTTTTT
TRBJ2-2 | - | 16 | - | TRBV27 | CASMIGAATNTGELFF | TGTGCCAGCATGATTGGAGCGGCCACTAACACCGGGGAGCTGTTTTTT
TRBJ2-4 | TRBD1 | 15 | - | TRBV28 | CASSGRGTGKNIQYF | TGTGCCAGCAGCGGACGGGGGACAGGGAAAAACATTCAGTACTTC
TRBJ1-4 | TRBD1 | 15 | - | TRBV9 | CASSLRDRGSEKLFF | TGTGCCAGCAGCTTAAGGGACAGGGGGAGTGAAAAACTGTTTTTT
TRBJ2-7 | - | 14 | - | TRBV4-1 | CASSPGPPSYEQYF | TGCGCCAGCAGCCCGGGACCTCCCTCCTACGAGCAGTACTTC
TRBJ1-2 | - | 15 | - | TRBV7-8 | CASSSNRGFGYGYTF | TGTGCCAGCAGCTCAAACCGGGGGTTCGGGTATGGCTACACCTTC
TRBJ1-5 | - | 14 | - | TRBV7-8 | CASSLLGIDQPQHF | TGTGCCAGCAGCTTATTGGGTATCGATCAGCCCCAGCATTTT
TRBJ2-1 | - | 16 | - | TRBV19 | CASSIGSGYFYNEQFF | TGTGCCAGTAGTATAGGTAGCGGTTATTTCTACAATGAGCAGTTCTTC
TRBJ2-5 | - | 11 | - | TRBV2 | CASRREETQYF | TGTGCCAGCAGACGGGAAGAGACCCAGTACTTC
TRBJ1-3 | - | 14 | - | TRBV6-5 | CASSPALFGNTIYF | TGTGCCAGCAGTCCTGCCTTGTTTGGAAACACCATATATTTT
TRBJ2-1 | TRBD2 | 16 | - | TRBV12-5 | CASGLPAGGPLNEQFF | TGTGCTAGTGGTTTGCCGGCGGGGGGGCCCCTCAATGAGCAGTTCTTC
TRBJ1-6 | - | 12 | - | TRBV2 | CASRTENSPLHF | TGTGCCAGCAGGACCGAAAATTCACCCCTCCACTTT
TRBJ2-3 | - | 15 | - | TRBV29-1 | CSVRGTEGVADTQYF | TGCAGCGTTAGGGGCACTGAGGGTGTCGCAGATACGCAGTATTTT
TRBJ1-3 | - | 13 | - | TRBV11-2 | CASSSPRGGSAYF | TGTGCCAGCAGCTCCCCCCGCGGGGGGTCAGCATATTTT
TRBJ2-3 | TRBD1 | 15 | - | TRBV7-7 | CASSPGQGTSDTQYF | TGTGCCAGCAGCCCAGGACAGGGGACGTCAGATACGCAGTATTTT
TRBJ1-1 | - | 12 | once | TRBV11-2 | CASSFPGGEAFF | TGTGCCAGCAGCTTCCCGGGGGGTGAAGCTTTCTTT
TRBJ2-1 | - | 13 | - | TRBV27 | CASSLRHGNEQFF | TGTGCCAGCAGTTTAAGGCATGGGAATGAGCAGTTCTTC
TRBJ1-6 | - | 13 | - | TRBV4-1 | CASRTGNDSPLHF | TGCGCCAGCAGAACGGGGAACGATTCACCCCTCCACTTT
TRBJ2-1 | - | 14 | - | TRBV7-7 | CASSLAGKFNEQFF | TGTGCCAGCAGCTTAGCCGGGAAATTCAATGAGCAGTTCTTC
TRBJ2-1 | TRBD1 | 17 | - | TRBV15 | CATSREVPGTVYDEQFF | TGTGCCACCAGCAGAGAAGTTCCCGGGACAGTTTACGATGAGCAGTTCTTC
TRBJ1-1 | - | 15 | - | TRBV7-8 | CASSSPTVTNTEAFF | TGTGCCAGCAGCTCCCCAACAGTGACGAACACTGAAGCTTTCTTT
TRBJ1-2 | - | 12 | once | TRBV6-1 | CASRAGYYGYTF | TGTGCCAGCAGAGCAGGTTACTATGGCTACACCTTC
TRBJ2-7 | TRBD2 | 14 | - | TRBV27 | CASRTGLAAYEQYF | TGTGCCAGCAGAACGGGACTAGCGGCCTACGAGCAGTACTTC
TRBJ2-3 | TRBD2 | 15 | - | TRBV18 | CASSPRTSGTDTQYF | TGTGCCAGCTCACCTCGGACTAGCGGCACAGATACGCAGTATTTT
TRBJ1-2 | TRBD1 | 14 | - | TRBV9 | CASSVGDRGYGYTF | TGTGCCAGCAGCGTAGGAGACAGGGGCTATGGCTACACCTTC
TRBJ1-3 | - | 15 | - | TRBV30 | CAWSLGRSSGNTIYF | TGTGCCTGGAGTTTGGGCCGAAGCTCTGGAAACACCATATATTTT
TRBJ2-7 | - | 14 | - | TRBV28 | CASSFPQGGGEQYF | TGTGCCAGCAGTTTCCCCCAGGGTGGTGGAGAGCAGTACTTC
TRBJ1-1 | - | 17 | - | TRBV5-1 | CASSLMAGHGKNTEAFF | TGCGCCAGCAGCTTGATGGCGGGGCATGGAAAGAACACTGAAGCTTTCTTT
TRBJ1-2 | - | 13 | - | TRBV18 | CASSPLEHYGYTF | TGTGCCAGCTCACCCCTGGAGCACTATGGCTACACCTTC
TRBJ2-3 | TRBD2 | 16 | - | TRBV4-2 | CASSQGLAGGADTQYF | TGTGCCAGCAGCCAAGGGCTAGCGGGAGGCGCAGATACGCAGTATTTT
TRBJ1-2 | - | 14 | once | TRBV5-6 | CASSLGAGNYGYTF | TGTGCCAGCAGCTTGGGGGCAGGAAACTATGGCTACACCTTC
TRBJ1-1 | TRBD1 | 16 | - | TRBV18 | CASSPYLGQRNTEAFF | TGTGCCAGCTCACCATACCTGGGACAGAGGAACACTGAAGCTTTCTTT
TRBJ1-2 | - | 14 | - | TRBV5-1 | CASSLAGGDYGYTF | TGCGCCAGCAGCTTGGCGGGTGGGGACTATGGCTACACCTTC
TRBJ1-1 | - | 15 | - | TRBV27 | CASSPTRSGNTEAFF | TGTGCCAGCAGTCCCACCCGATCAGGGAACACTGAAGCTTTCTTT
TRBJ1-3 | TRBD1 | 14 | - | TRBV18 | CASSPDRSGNTIYF | TGTGCCAGCTCACCGGACAGGTCCGGAAACACCATATATTTT
TRBJ1-5 | - | 15 | - | TRBV6-1 | CASSEGQTSNQPQHF | TGTGCCAGCAGTGAAGGACAGACTAGTAATCAGCCCCAGCATTTT
TRBJ2-2 | TRBD2 | 15 | - | TRBV19 | CASSAIAGGSGELFF | TGTGCCAGTAGTGCAATAGCGGGAGGGTCTGGGGAGCTGTTTTTT
TRBJ2-7 | - | 12 | once | TRBV13 | CASSWGRHEQYF | TGTGCCAGCAGCTGGGGGAGACACGAGCAGTACTTC
TRBJ2-1 | TRBD2 | 16 | - | TRBV30 | CAWSVGGSGRANEQFF | TGTGCCTGGAGTGTCGGTGGTAGCGGGAGGGCCAATGAGCAGTTCTTC
TRBJ2-7 | TRBD1 | 14 | - | TRBV7-6 | CASSLGQGGYEQYF | TGTGCCAGCAGCTTGGGACAGGGAGGTTACGAGCAGTACTTC
TRBJ1-1 | - | 14 | - | TRBV5-1 | CASSLEGRGTEAFF | TGCGCCAGCAGCTTGGAAGGACGGGGCACTGAAGCTTTCTTT
TRBJ1-1 | - | 15 | - | TRBV6-6 | CASSYRATLNTEAFF | TGTGCCAGCAGTTATCGAGCGACTTTGAACACTGAAGCTTTCTTT
TRBJ2-1 | TRBD2 | 16 | - | TRBV5-1 | CASSRILAGARNEQFF | TGCGCCAGCAGCCGCATCCTAGCGGGGGCTAGGAATGAGCAGTTCTTC
TRBJ1-1 | - | 14 | - | TRBV6-5 | CASSRQAMNTEAFF | TGTGCCAGCAGTCGACAGGCAATGAACACTGAAGCTTTCTTT
TRBJ2-7 | - | 12 | few | TRBV6-5 | CASKGTVDEQYF | TGTGCCAGCAAAGGGACCGTTGACGAGCAGTACTTC
TRBJ1-3 | - | 14 | - | TRBV5-1 | CASSLAVGKNTIYF | TGCGCCAGCAGCTTGGCCGTGGGAAAGAACACCATATATTTT
TRBJ2-1 | TRBD2 | 17 | - | TRBV13 | CASSLSLAGVHYNEQFF | TGTGCCAGCAGCTTAAGCCTAGCGGGGGTTCACTACAATGAGCAGTTCTTC
TRBJ2-5 | TRBD1 | 14 | once | TRBV6-1 | CASSQGTAQETQYF | TGTGCCAGCAGCCAAGGGACAGCCCAAGAGACCCAGTACTTC
TRBJ2-7 | TRBD2 | 14 | - | TRBV6-5 | CASTIAGGRNEQYF | TGTGCCAGCACCATAGCGGGGGGGAGAAACGAGCAGTACTTC
TRBJ1-1 | - | 14 | - | TRBV4-1 | CASSQDAIPGGAFF | TGCGCCAGCAGCCAAGATGCCATTCCGGGGGGAGCTTTCTTT